This T cell receptor beta chain appears in the sequencing data of a study of shared clonotypes between healthy human individuals (dated by TCRdb to the early 2020s). In terms of the full investigation: The cohort comprised two women and three men aged 18 to 49 years. Leukapheresis yielded between about 0.94 and 9 billion PBMCs per donor. The study deeply sequenced blood TCR repertoires of about 5 healthy adults to estimate repertoire size and the extent of clonotype sharing between individuals. Libraries were prepared and TCR repertoires were sequenced by different laboratories using diverse techniques, in order to increase sequencing depth and limit assay-specific biases. For each donor, CD4 naive and CD4 memory were each run on three plates, CD8 naive on two plates, and CD8 memory on one plate. General conclusions and limits of the study: Compared with non-shared clonotypes, clonotypes shared by all four sorted-subset donors had higher generation probabilities. The genetic and exposure-history diversity represented was limited by the small number of donors. Pairwise subsampling indicated that sequencing depth was expected to affect the degree of clonotype sharing among donors. Naive subsets generally had larger estimated clonotype richness than memory subsets. Incomplete sequencing was indicated by rarefaction of sorted-subset datasets, despite the large sequencing depth. Sampling was limited to blood, and TCR repertoires in tissue likely differ from TCR repertoires in blood. Around 5.4% of naive CD4, more than 3% of naive CD8, approximately 2% of memory CD4, and around 0.42% of memory CD8 clonotypes were shared across several donors.

TCR CDR3 regions were amplified from genomic DNA by multiplex PCR using the deep immunoSEQ assay. Genomic DNA extracted from each cell subset was distributed evenly over all wells of several immunoSEQ 96-well plates, and each plate served as one replicate. For sorted subsets, around 200 ng genomic DNA, equal to approximately 30,000 T cell genomes, was loaded into each replicate PCR. Purified libraries were measured with a Qubit 3.0 fluorometer, size-checked on a Bioanalyzer 2100, and measured again with the KAPA Library Quantification kit. Every immunoSEQ 96-well plate was sequenced on a separate single-read 150-cycle Illumina NextSeq 550 flow cell. In the paper's pipeline: Because only junctional sequences without quality scores were contained in the immunoSEQ output, filtering matching that applied to full-length reads could not be performed. To assign V/J genes and CDR3, sequences were annotated against IMGT germline references using PyIR, a Python wrapper for IgBLAST v1.9. Any read was removed if the V/J assignment was weak (E-value above 1e-6), the CDR3 was missing, or the read contained stop codons, out-of-frame junctions, or ambiguous translated residues. A V3J clonotype was defined by an identical inferred V gene, J gene, and CDR3 amino acid sequence. Percentage overlap between repertoires was calculated by dividing the number of shared unique clonotypes by the size of the smaller repertoire. Richness of each repertoire was evaluated using RTK rarefaction, the Chao1 estimator, and Recon v2.1 estimates of unobserved clonotypes. For all TCRbeta clonotypes obtained by the gDNA method from a few donors, generation probabilities were computed with OLGA. Drawn from immuneACCESS, this table holds only the in-frame rearrangements with V and J called that TCRdb kept. Clones are partly lost; checked studies trace under half to an unresolved V gene and leave the rest unexplained. D and trimming come from the DNA, and the V and J calls and clone size come from that table. This sample comprises 500,000 or so clones, approximately 95% of them detected only once. 0.05% to 0.08% of the sample comes from the top ten.

Donors were healthy HIV-negative adults with no recently reported acute infections or vaccinations. Every donor was a Caucasian adult residing in Nashville, Tennessee, USA. CD4+ T cells were enriched by magnetic negative selection; naive cells were then positively selected on CD45RA, and the negative fraction formed the memory subset. After blood collection by leukapheresis, PBMCs were isolated using Ficoll-Histopaque density gradient centrifugation and then cryopreserved in the vapor phase of liquid nitrogen. Purity and quantity of every magnetically sorted T cell population were checked by analytical flow cytometry. Genomic DNA was isolated from each sorted fraction and quantified by UV absorbance on a Nanodrop 2000c. The germline V gene yields MDHEN for CDR1 and SYDVKM for CDR2. From its cysteine to its phenylalanine, the CDR3 spans 13 amino acids. Only the CDR3 DNA is retained, 39 bases long and in frame from the first base. After removal of 5 bases from V and 11 bases from J, the junction retains 9 bases not matched to a gene.

Concerning this clone itself: Its specific antigen is unknown. Base-call qualities are not available, and no considerably larger clone is one nucleotide away.

The TCR originated in a woman under 40 in good health. The rearranged chain carries TRBV28 and TRBJ1-1; 9 bases in the middle match TRBD1. Sequences were obtained from naive CD4+ T cells sorted from blood. The cell subset or site tag for this specimen amounts to: CD45RA+ positively selected. The nucleotide sequence is given as TGTGCCAGCAGTCCCCGGGGACAGGGCAGTGCTTTCTTT. This translates into CASSPRGQGSAFF.